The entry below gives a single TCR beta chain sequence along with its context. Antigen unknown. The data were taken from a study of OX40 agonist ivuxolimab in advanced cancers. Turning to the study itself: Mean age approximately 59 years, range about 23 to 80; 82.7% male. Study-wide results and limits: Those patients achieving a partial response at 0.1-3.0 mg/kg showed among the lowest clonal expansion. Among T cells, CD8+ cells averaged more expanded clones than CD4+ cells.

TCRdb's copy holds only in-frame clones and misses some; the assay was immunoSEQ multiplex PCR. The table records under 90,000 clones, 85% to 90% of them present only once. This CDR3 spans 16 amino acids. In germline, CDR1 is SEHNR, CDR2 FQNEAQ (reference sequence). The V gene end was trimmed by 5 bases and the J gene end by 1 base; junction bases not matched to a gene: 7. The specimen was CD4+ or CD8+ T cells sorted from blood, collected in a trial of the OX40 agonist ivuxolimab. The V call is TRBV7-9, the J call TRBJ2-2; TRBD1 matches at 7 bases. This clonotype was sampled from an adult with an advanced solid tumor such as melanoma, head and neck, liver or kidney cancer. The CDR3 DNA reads TGTGCCAGCAGCCCACAGGGGTACCTGAACACCGGGGAGCTGTTTTTT. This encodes CASSPQGYLNTGELFF.